One sample yielded the 8 T cell receptor beta chains listed below, sequenced in a study of blood T cell repertoires in COVID-19. Here immunoSEQ multiplex PCR was the method, and the copy in TCRdb shows in-frame clones only, minus some. Here the sample spans 360,000 or so clones, about 90% being singletons. The material sequenced was PBMCs or T cells enriched from blood (not recorded which). These TCRs come from a young woman who had recovered from COVID-19.

This clone has a handful of counts. The chain is built from TRBV28 and TRBJ2-7; 10 bases match TRBD2. The V gene end was trimmed by 5 bases and the J gene end by 2 bases; junction bases not matched to a gene: 6. The CDR3 has 15 amino acids. Germline V gene sequence: CDR1 MDHEN, CDR2 SYDVKM. The CDR3 coding sequence is TGTGCCAGCAGTCCAACTAGCGGGATAACCTACGAGCAGTACTTC. This gives the protein CASSPTSGITYEQYF.

V gene TRBV5-4 combines with J gene TRBJ2-5; TRBD1 agrees at 9 bases. The germline V gene has CDR1 SGHNT and CDR2 YYREEE (reference sequence). The CDR3 has 17 residues. J gave up 0 bases and V 4 bases, and 10 bases lay outside the gene matches. The CDR3 DNA sequence: TGTGCCAGCAGCACCGAGGGACAGGGATCGTACCAAGAGACCCAGTACTTC. Amino acids: CASSTEGQGSYQETQYF. Based on the CDR3 plus reference TRBV5-4 and TRBJ2-5, the full variable domain is ETGVTQSPTHLIKTRGQQVTLRCSSQSGHNTVSWYQQALGQGPQFIFQYYREEENGRGNFPPRFSGLQFPNYSSELNVNALELDDSALYLCASSTEGQGSYQETQYFGPGTRLLVL.

The table lists this clone with a count of one. The chain has TRBV21-1 and TRBJ2-3; TRBD2 reflects the table's D call only, with no check against the DNA. TRBV21-1 is classified as a pseudogene. This CDR3 is built from 18 residues. The CDR3 reads CASSTELAGGLITDTQYF. In DNA, the CDR3 is TGTGCCAGCAGCACCGAACTAGCGGGGGGGCTGATCACAGATACGCAGTATTTT.

This sequence joins TRBV28 and TRBJ1-2; 11 bases match TRBD1. The V segment lost 5 bases and the J segment 5 bases; nucleotides outside the gene matches: 13. The CDR3 loop spans 17 amino acids. Germline assignment: CDR1 MDHEN and CDR2 SYDVKM. CDR3 protein: CASSPAGQGVSRYGYTF. The CDR3 nucleotides are TGTGCCAGCAGTCCGGCGGGACAGGGGGTTTCTCGTTATGGCTACACCTTC.

The chain couples TRBV2 to TRBJ2-3, with 8 bases that match TRBD2. J lost 0 bases, V lost 7 bases, and 3 bases had no gene match. The germline gives CDR1 SNHLY, CDR2 FYNNEI. The CDR3 is 14 residues long. CDR3 sequence (DNA): TGTGCCAGCAAGCAGCGGGGGAGCACAGATACGCAGTATTTT. Its translation: CASKQRGSTDTQYF.

The gene calls are TRBV3-1 (or the pseudogene TRBV3-2) and TRBJ2-1; D is unresolved. CDR1 and CDR2 from the germline V gene are LGHDT and YNNKEL (reference sequence). Trimming removed 1 base at V and 0 bases at J, with 13 bases between. This CDR3 comprises 17 residues. The chain's CDR3 is CASSQVLFLSSYNEQFF. Here the CDR3 DNA reads TGTGCCAGCAGCCAAGTCCTATTCCTTAGCTCCTACAATGAGCAGTTCTTC.

This clone was picked up a small number of times. CDR3 loop: CASSQGTPPPGYTF. The CDR3 DNA is TGTGCCAGCAGCCAAGGGACACCCCCTCCGGGCTACACCTTC. The chain carries TRBV11-2 and TRBJ1-2; tentatively, D is TRBD1 (6 bases). CDR3 length equals 14 residues. Germline-derived CDR1 and CDR2 are SGHAT and FQNNGV. The V gene lost 5 bases and the J gene lost 8 bases, with 18 bases spanning the gap.

CDR3 in amino acids: CASSAQGTSANNEQFF. In DNA form, the CDR3 reads TGTGCCAGCAGTGCTCAAGGGACTAGCGCCAACAATGAGCAGTTCTTC. The chain is built from TRBV2 and TRBJ2-1, with 10 bases matching TRBD2. This CDR3 has 16 residues. V trimming: 4 bases; J trimming: 5 bases; junction bases outside the gene matches: 8. Per germline, CDR1 SNHLY and CDR2 FYNNEI.